Listed below are T cell receptor beta chains from one sample, sequenced in a study of patients and donors after allogeneic stem cell transplantation. TCRdb passed the RT-PCR reads through MiXCR, listing each CDR3 protein once. The data contain around 1,600 distinct CDR3 sequences, under 4.5% of them seen just once; the ten biggest clones take up roughly 12%. Sequenced input: blood, either unsorted or a sorted T cell fraction (not recorded which). These TCRs come from a human donor who was either an allogeneic HSCT recipient or a stem cell or donor lymphocyte infusion donor (not recorded which). It is not recorded whose cells these are; they may come from a transplant donor. The CDR3 runs from the conserved cysteine through the conserved F or W. D genes are given only for firm matches. Rows may omit the clone size; those that give it use once, few, many or a size class.

clone size: medium-sized; V gene: TRBV29-1; D gene: -; J gene: TRBJ2-5; CDR3 length: 11; CDR3 DNA: TGCAGCGTTGTACCCCAAGAGACCCAGTACTTC; CDR3 protein: CSVVPQETQYF
clone size: -; V gene: TRBV7-9; D gene: -; J gene: TRBJ2-3; CDR3 length: 13; CDR3 DNA: TGTGCCAGCAGGGGGGGCCCCACAGATACGCAGTATTTT; CDR3 protein: CASRGGPTDTQYF
clone size: medium-sized; V gene: TRBV6-1; D gene: TRBD1; J gene: TRBJ2-4; CDR3 length: 15; CDR3 DNA: TGTGCCAGCAGTTGGACAGGGGGCACCAAAAACATTCAGTACTTC; CDR3 protein: CASSWTGGTKNIQYF
clone size: -; V gene: TRBV7-3; D gene: TRBD2; J gene: TRBJ2-1; CDR3 length: 12; CDR3 DNA: TGTGCCAGCAGCTTAATTGGGGACTACTTGTTCTTC; CDR3 protein: CASSLIGDYLFF
clone size: -; V gene: TRBV4-1; D gene: TRBD2; J gene: TRBJ2-3; CDR3 length: 18; CDR3 DNA: TGCGCCAGCAGCCAAGTCGCAGCTTCTAGCGGGAGCACAGATACGCAGTATTTT; CDR3 protein: CASSQVAASSGSTDTQYF
clone size: large; V gene: TRBV29-1; D gene: -; J gene: TRBJ2-6; CDR3 length: 16; CDR3 DNA: TGCAGCGTTGCGACAGCCGTAGACTCTGGGGCCAACGTCCTGACTTTC; CDR3 protein: CSVATAVDSGANVLTF
clone size: large; V gene: TRBV6-5; D gene: TRBD2; J gene: TRBJ2-1; CDR3 length: 17; CDR3 DNA: TGTGCCAGCAGTCAAACGGGGACTAGCGGGAGCTGGAGTGAGCAGTTCTTC; CDR3 protein: CASSQTGTSGSWSEQFF
clone size: -; V gene: TRBV2; D gene: TRBD2; J gene: TRBJ2-1; CDR3 length: 15; CDR3 DNA: TGTGCCAGCAAGATATCTAGCGGCCTCTACAATGAGCAGTTCTTC; CDR3 protein: CASKISSGLYNEQFF
clone size: large; V gene: TRBV11-2; D gene: TRBD1; J gene: TRBJ2-5; CDR3 length: 15; CDR3 DNA: TGTGCCAGCAGCTTAGCCCCGACAGGGCAAGAGACCCAGTACTTC; CDR3 protein: CASSLAPTGQETQYF
clone size: medium-sized; V gene: TRBV20-1; D gene: -; J gene: TRBJ2-1; CDR3 length: 12; CDR3 DNA: TGCAGTGCTAGGCACGGGACTAATGAGCAGTTCTTC; CDR3 protein: CSARHGTNEQFF
clone size: few; V gene: TRBV5-1; D gene: TRBD1; J gene: TRBJ2-2; CDR3 length: 15; CDR3 DNA: TGCGCCAGCCGCGATACAGGGGGCCACACCGGGGAGCTGTTTTTT; CDR3 protein: CASRDTGGHTGELFF
clone size: few; V gene: TRBV20-1; D gene: -; J gene: TRBJ1-1; CDR3 length: 11; CDR3 DNA: TGCAGTGCTGGCTCGGACACTGAAGCTTTCTTT; CDR3 protein: CSAGSDTEAFF
clone size: medium-sized; V gene: TRBV6-5; D gene: -; J gene: TRBJ2-7; CDR3 length: 13; CDR3 DNA: TGTGCCAGCAGTTACTACCCAGACTACGAGCAGTACTTC; CDR3 protein: CASSYYPDYEQYF
clone size: -; V gene: TRBV5-1; D gene: -; J gene: TRBJ2-3; CDR3 length: 14; CDR3 DNA: TGCGCCAGCACCCCAGGACAACTCACAGATACGCAGTATTTT; CDR3 protein: CASTPGQLTDTQYF
clone size: medium-sized; V gene: TRBV7-6; D gene: TRBD2; J gene: TRBJ2-1; CDR3 length: 17; CDR3 DNA: TGTGCCAGCAGCCCACGACTAGCGGGCCTATTCTACAATGAGCAGTTCTTC; CDR3 protein: CASSPRLAGLFYNEQFF
clone size: large; V gene: TRBV6-6; D gene: -; J gene: TRBJ2-6; CDR3 length: 18; CDR3 DNA: TGTGCCAGCAGTTACACAGACTACAGGGACACTGGGGCCAACGTCCTGACTTTC; CDR3 protein: CASSYTDYRDTGANVLTF
clone size: medium-sized; V gene: TRBV7-2; D gene: TRBD1; J gene: TRBJ1-2; CDR3 length: 14; CDR3 DNA: TGTGCCAGCAGCTTCCAGCAGGGGGCCTATGGCTACACCTTC; CDR3 protein: CASSFQQGAYGYTF
clone size: medium-sized; V gene: TRBV20-1; D gene: TRBD1; J gene: TRBJ1-5; CDR3 length: 13; CDR3 DNA: TGCAGTGCTGTACAGGGGGCTAATCAGCCCCAGCATTTT; CDR3 protein: CSAVQGANQPQHF
clone size: medium-sized; V gene: TRBV11-2; D gene: TRBD1; J gene: TRBJ2-7; CDR3 length: 17; CDR3 DNA: TGTGCCAGCAGCTTAGACCTAGGGACAGGGTCGGCCTACGAGCAGTACTTC; CDR3 protein: CASSLDLGTGSAYEQYF
clone size: few; V gene: TRBV5-1; D gene: TRBD1; J gene: TRBJ2-7; CDR3 length: 13; CDR3 DNA: TGCGCCAGCAGCCTGACAGGGCTGTACGAGCAGTACTTC; CDR3 protein: CASSLTGLYEQYF
clone size: medium-sized; V gene: TRBV19; D gene: -; J gene: TRBJ1-5; CDR3 length: 13; CDR3 DNA: TGTGCCAGTAGTATGCGGGGCGATCAGCCCCAGCATTTT; CDR3 protein: CASSMRGDQPQHF
clone size: medium-sized; V gene: TRBV30; D gene: -; J gene: TRBJ1-5; CDR3 length: 13; CDR3 DNA: TGTGCCTGGAGCACCGGAGGTAATCAGCCCCAGCATTTT; CDR3 protein: CAWSTGGNQPQHF
clone size: few; V gene: TRBV9; D gene: TRBD1; J gene: TRBJ1-2; CDR3 length: 14; CDR3 DNA: TGTGCCAGCAGCCGACAGGGGGCTGACTATGGCTACACCTTC; CDR3 protein: CASSRQGADYGYTF
clone size: medium-sized; V gene: TRBV7-2; D gene: -; J gene: TRBJ2-1; CDR3 length: 12; CDR3 DNA: TGTGCCAGCAGCTTAGATAAGAATGAGCAGTTCTTC; CDR3 protein: CASSLDKNEQFF
clone size: medium-sized; V gene: TRBV24-1; D gene: TRBD1; J gene: TRBJ1-1; CDR3 length: 16; CDR3 DNA: TGTGCCACCAGTGATACCCGGACAGGAATGAACACTGAAGCTTTCTTT; CDR3 protein: CATSDTRTGMNTEAFF
clone size: medium-sized; V gene: TRBV6-2/TRBV6-3; D gene: TRBD2; J gene: TRBJ2-2; CDR3 length: 15; CDR3 DNA: TGTGCCAGCAGCTTCCAGACTAGCGGCACCGGGGAGCTGTTTTTT; CDR3 protein: CASSFQTSGTGELFF
clone size: -; V gene: TRBV2; D gene: -; J gene: TRBJ2-3; CDR3 length: 13; CDR3 DNA: TGTGCCAGCAGTTTCCCACTCACAGATACGCAGTATTTT; CDR3 protein: CASSFPLTDTQYF
clone size: medium-sized; V gene: TRBV11-2; D gene: -; J gene: TRBJ2-1; CDR3 length: 13; CDR3 DNA: TGTGCCAGCAGCCCCTTGCAGGCCAATGAGCAGTTCTTC; CDR3 protein: CASSPLQANEQFF
clone size: medium-sized; V gene: TRBV29-1; D gene: TRBD2; J gene: TRBJ2-1; CDR3 length: 14; CDR3 DNA: TGCAGCGTTCGAGCGGGAAGTAAGAGTAGTGAGCAGTTCTTC; CDR3 protein: CSVRAGSKSSEQFF
clone size: medium-sized; V gene: TRBV7-3; D gene: TRBD2; J gene: TRBJ2-3; CDR3 length: 16; CDR3 DNA: TGTGCCAGCAGCTTAGGGACTAGCGGGACCACAGATACGCAGTATTTT; CDR3 protein: CASSLGTSGTTDTQYF
clone size: medium-sized; V gene: TRBV28; D gene: -; J gene: TRBJ2-7; CDR3 length: 12; CDR3 DNA: TGTGCCAGTGTCGGAAATCTCAACGAGCAGTACTTC; CDR3 protein: CASVGNLNEQYF
clone size: -; V gene: TRBV7-2; D gene: -; J gene: TRBJ2-1; CDR3 length: 15; CDR3 DNA: TGTGCCAGCCGCCCTGGAACGTCCTCCTACAATGAGCAGTTCTTC; CDR3 protein: CASRPGTSSYNEQFF
clone size: medium-sized; V gene: TRBV11-2; D gene: -; J gene: TRBJ2-6; CDR3 length: 13; CDR3 DNA: TGTGCCAGCAGCTTAGTTGGGGCCAACGTCCTGACTTTC; CDR3 protein: CASSLVGANVLTF
clone size: few; V gene: TRBV20-1; D gene: -; J gene: TRBJ2-7; CDR3 length: 11; CDR3 DNA: TGCAGTGCTAGAGATGATACGAGGCAGTACTTC; CDR3 protein: CSARDDTRQYF
clone size: medium-sized; V gene: TRBV11-3; D gene: -; J gene: TRBJ2-3; CDR3 length: 14; CDR3 DNA: TGTGCCAGCAGCTTAGACAACGGCCCAGATACGCAGTATTTT; CDR3 protein: CASSLDNGPDTQYF
clone size: medium-sized; V gene: TRBV10-3; D gene: -; J gene: TRBJ2-5; CDR3 length: 11; CDR3 DNA: TGTGCCATCAGTGATCGGGAGACCCAGTACTTC; CDR3 protein: CAISDRETQYF
clone size: medium-sized; V gene: TRBV10-3; D gene: -; J gene: TRBJ2-7; CDR3 length: 15; CDR3 DNA: TGTGCCATCAGTGAGTCCGGGACGCATCGGGGCGAGCAGTACTTC; CDR3 protein: CAISESGTHRGEQYF
clone size: large; V gene: TRBV11-2; D gene: -; J gene: TRBJ2-7; CDR3 length: 14; CDR3 DNA: TGTGCCAGCAGCCCCTTACCTTGGGCACACGAGCAGTACTTC; CDR3 protein: CASSPLPWAHEQYF
clone size: -; V gene: TRBV29-1; D gene: TRBD1; J gene: TRBJ2-1; CDR3 length: 14; CDR3 DNA: TGCAGCGTTCACACAGGGGGGATTTACAATGAGCAGTTCTTC; CDR3 protein: CSVHTGGIYNEQFF
clone size: few; V gene: TRBV29-1; D gene: -; J gene: TRBJ2-5; CDR3 length: 10; CDR3 DNA: TGCAGCGGGTCCCAAGAGACCCAGTACTTC; CDR3 protein: CSGSQETQYF
clone size: large; V gene: TRBV12-3/TRBV12-4; D gene: TRBD2; J gene: TRBJ2-1; CDR3 length: 15; CDR3 DNA: TGTGCCAGCAGTCCTTGGACTAGCGGGGACAATGAGCAGTTCTTC; CDR3 protein: CASSPWTSGDNEQFF
clone size: medium-sized; V gene: TRBV19; D gene: -; J gene: TRBJ1-5; CDR3 length: 14; CDR3 DNA: TGTGCCAGTCGATTTCCCGGGGTGCAGGTCCCCCAGCATTTT; CDR3 protein: CASRFPGVQVPQHF
clone size: -; V gene: TRBV4-3; D gene: TRBD1; J gene: TRBJ2-1; CDR3 length: 15; CDR3 DNA: TGCGCCAGCAGCCAAGGGACAGGGAGATACAATGAGCAGTTCTTC; CDR3 protein: CASSQGTGRYNEQFF
clone size: medium-sized; V gene: TRBV18; D gene: -; J gene: TRBJ2-7; CDR3 length: 13; CDR3 DNA: TGTGCCAGCTCACCGGACAGTCTCAACGAGCAGTACTTC; CDR3 protein: CASSPDSLNEQYF
clone size: medium-sized; V gene: TRBV10-3; D gene: -; J gene: TRBJ2-3; CDR3 length: 13; CDR3 DNA: TGTGCCATCAGTACCCGGGAGTCAGATACGCAGTATTTT; CDR3 protein: CAISTRESDTQYF
clone size: -; V gene: TRBV7-2; D gene: TRBD2; J gene: TRBJ2-6; CDR3 length: 18; CDR3 DNA: TGTGCCAGCAGCCGACTCCCACAGACTAGCGCTGGGGCCAACGTCCTGACTTTC; CDR3 protein: CASSRLPQTSAGANVLTF
clone size: medium-sized; V gene: TRBV4-3; D gene: -; J gene: TRBJ2-5; CDR3 length: 17; CDR3 DNA: TGCGCCAGCAGCCAAGATACTTCCAGGACATACCAAGAGACCCAGTACTTC; CDR3 protein: CASSQDTSRTYQETQYF
clone size: -; V gene: TRBV12-3/TRBV12-4; D gene: TRBD2; J gene: TRBJ2-1; CDR3 length: 17; CDR3 DNA: TGTGCCAGCAGCCCCCCGGGACTAGCGGGAGGGCTCGATGAGCAGTTCTTC; CDR3 protein: CASSPPGLAGGLDEQFF
clone size: medium-sized; V gene: TRBV9; D gene: -; J gene: TRBJ1-2; CDR3 length: 15; CDR3 DNA: TGTGCCAGCAGCGTTGGCAGGCCGCCTAACTATGGCTACACCTTC; CDR3 protein: CASSVGRPPNYGYTF
clone size: -; V gene: TRBV28; D gene: -; J gene: TRBJ1-4; CDR3 length: 10; CDR3 DNA: TGTGCCAGCGGACGTGAAAAACTGTTTTTT; CDR3 protein: CASGREKLFF